This T cell receptor (beta chain) was documented in a study of human T cells and chemical hapten exposure. MiXCR, applied by TCRdb to the RACE reads, yields one record per CDR3 protein. The sample carries 150,000 to 200,000 distinct CDR3 sequences, approximately 14% recorded once. This CDR3 has 14 amino acids. CDR1 and CDR2 (germline): SGHRS, YFSETQ. V lost 3 bases and J lost 5; bases outside the gene matches: 4. For this clonotype: Its specificity is not known.

Findings and limits, study-wide: Expanded TCRs grouped into significantly more large CDR3 similarity clusters than controls produced.

Time point specified: patch test 1, 2 weeks after DPC sensitization. Treatment noted: therapeutic diphenylcyclopropenone sensitization with weekly scalp DPC. Here the sequenced sample was whole blood, taken in connection with sensitization to the hapten diphenylcyclopropenone (DPC). This chain uses TRBV5-1 with TRBJ2-5; the match to TRBD2 covers 10 bases. This clonotype was sampled from a woman between 25 and 40 years old with alopecia areata. Some clones in this sample may be carry-over from other donors' samples. The CDR3 loop reads CASSWTSGRETQYF. CDR3 DNA: TGCGCCAGCAGCTGGACTAGCGGCCGGGAGACCCAGTACTTC. Supplemented by reference TRBV5-1 and TRBJ2-5, the full variable domain reads KAGVTQTPRYLIKTRGQQVTLSCSPISGHRSVSWYQQTPGQGLQFLFEYFSETQRNKGNFPGRFSGRQFSNSRSEMNVSTLELGDSALYLCASSWTSGRETQYFGPGTRLLVL.